These T cell receptor beta chains were read from a single sample in a study of shared clonotypes between healthy human individuals. Here immunoSEQ multiplex PCR was the method, and the copy in TCRdb shows in-frame clones only, minus some. Counted here are about a million clones, 60% to 80% occurring once; the ten biggest clones make up roughly 0.9%. The sequenced material came from memory CD4+ T cells from PBMCs. The receptors were sampled from a man younger than 30 in good health. Some clones in this sample may be carry-over from other donors' samples. CDR3s include the opening cysteine and the closing phenylalanine or tryptophan. A D gene is named only where the DNA matches it firmly. Where a row states a size, it is once, few, many or the class of an expanded clone; other rows omit it.

d_gene: NA
abundance: NA
v_gene: TRBV15
j_gene: TRBJ1-2
CDR3aa: CATGDTPFGYGYTF
CDR3nt: TGTGCCACCGGGGACACCCCCTTCGGCTATGGCTACACCTTC

d_gene: TRBD2
abundance: NA
v_gene: TRBV27
j_gene: TRBJ2-1
CDR3aa: CASSLYGGSSYNEQFF
CDR3nt: TGTGCCAGCAGTTTATACGGCGGGAGCTCCTACAATGAGCAGTTCTTC

d_gene: NA
abundance: NA
v_gene: TRBV19
j_gene: TRBJ2-3
CDR3aa: CASMGLTDTQYF
CDR3nt: TGTGCCAGTATGGGCCTCACAGATACGCAGTATTTT

d_gene: TRBD1
abundance: NA
v_gene: TRBV5-1
j_gene: TRBJ1-4
CDR3aa: CASSRGQGEKLFF
CDR3nt: TGCGCCAGCAGCCGAGGACAGGGTGAAAAACTGTTTTTT

d_gene: TRBD2
abundance: NA
v_gene: TRBV7-2
j_gene: TRBJ2-3
CDR3aa: CASTGLRAGGGQYF
CDR3nt: TGTGCCAGCACGGGACTCAGAGCGGGAGGAGGGCAGTATTTT

d_gene: NA
abundance: NA
v_gene: TRBV19
j_gene: TRBJ2-2
CDR3aa: CASSIPRQGSPSNTGELFF
CDR3nt: TGTGCCAGTAGTATACCACGGCAGGGATCACCTAGTAACACCGGGGAGCTGTTTTTT

d_gene: NA
abundance: NA
v_gene: TRBV15
j_gene: TRBJ1-2
CDR3aa: CATSRDEGWDYGYTF
CDR3nt: TGTGCCACCAGCAGAGACGAGGGTTGGGACTATGGCTACACCTTC

d_gene: NA
abundance: NA
v_gene: TRBV25-1
j_gene: TRBJ2-1
CDR3aa: CASSEFGGGRNEQFF
CDR3nt: TGTGCCAGCAGTGAATTTGGGGGCGGTCGAAATGAGCAGTTCTTC

d_gene: TRBD1
abundance: NA
v_gene: TRBV10-2
j_gene: TRBJ1-2
CDR3aa: CASRPQGIDYGYTF
CDR3nt: TGCGCCAGCAGACCACAGGGGATTGACTATGGCTACACCTTC

d_gene: NA
abundance: NA
v_gene: TRBV6-5
j_gene: TRBJ2-3
CDR3aa: CASSYIRSPTDTQYF
CDR3nt: TGTGCCAGCAGTTACATCAGGTCCCCCACAGATACGCAGTATTTT

d_gene: NA
abundance: NA
v_gene: TRBV6-6
j_gene: TRBJ2-2
CDR3aa: CASSYSGPGELFF
CDR3nt: TGTGCCAGCAGTTACTCCGGTCCCGGGGAGCTGTTTTTT

d_gene: NA
abundance: once
v_gene: TRBV18
j_gene: TRBJ2-2
CDR3aa: CASSPPNANTGELFF
CDR3nt: TGTGCCAGCTCTCCCCCTAACGCGAACACCGGGGAGCTGTTTTTT

d_gene: NA
abundance: NA
v_gene: TRBV5-1
j_gene: TRBJ2-7
CDR3aa: CASSFGQTYEQYF
CDR3nt: TGCGCCAGCAGCTTCGGACAGACCTACGAGCAGTACTTC

d_gene: NA
abundance: NA
v_gene: TRBV30
j_gene: TRBJ2-5
CDR3aa: CAWSQWASETQYF
CDR3nt: TGTGCCTGGAGTCAATGGGCGAGTGAGACCCAGTACTTC

d_gene: TRBD1
abundance: NA
v_gene: TRBV25-1
j_gene: TRBJ1-4
CDR3aa: CASSDLGGQRNEKLFF
CDR3nt: TGTGCCAGCAGTGATCTGGGGGGACAGCGAAATGAAAAACTGTTTTTT

d_gene: TRBD1
abundance: NA
v_gene: TRBV28
j_gene: TRBJ1-1
CDR3aa: CASSESTGTTEAFF
CDR3nt: TGTGCCAGCAGTGAGTCGACAGGGACGACTGAAGCTTTCTTT

d_gene: TRBD1
abundance: NA
v_gene: TRBV5-1
j_gene: TRBJ2-2
CDR3aa: CASSLQGADTGELFF
CDR3nt: TGCGCCAGCAGCCTACAGGGGGCGGACACCGGGGAGCTGTTTTTT

d_gene: NA
abundance: NA
v_gene: TRBV5-6
j_gene: TRBJ2-1
CDR3aa: CASRRTRASYNEQFF
CDR3nt: TGTGCCAGCAGACGTACCAGGGCCTCCTACAATGAGCAGTTCTTC

d_gene: TRBD1
abundance: NA
v_gene: TRBV28
j_gene: TRBJ1-2
CDR3aa: CASRGQEYGYTF
CDR3nt: TGTGCCAGCAGAGGACAGGAATACGGCTACACCTTC

d_gene: TRBD1
abundance: NA
v_gene: TRBV30
j_gene: TRBJ2-7
CDR3aa: CAWSAGQGAFEQYF
CDR3nt: TGTGCCTGGAGTGCCGGACAGGGGGCGTTCGAGCAGTACTTC

d_gene: TRBD2
abundance: NA
v_gene: TRBV9
j_gene: TRBJ2-7
CDR3aa: CASSVSFWLAGSWYEQYF
CDR3nt: TGTGCCAGCAGCGTAAGCTTCTGGCTAGCGGGAAGCTGGTACGAGCAGTACTTC

d_gene: NA
abundance: NA
v_gene: TRBV11-2
j_gene: TRBJ2-7
CDR3aa: CASSLGRALGWEQYF
CDR3nt: TGTGCCAGCAGCTTAGGCAGAGCCCTGGGGTGGGAGCAGTACTTC